This T cell receptor beta chain originates from a study of identical twins. General study findings and limits: Out-of-frame alpha sequences common to twins were enriched for low generation probability. Rather than following the same donors, the conclusions depended on cross-sectional statistical analysis.

This clonotype has a handful of counts. Its cognate antigen is unknown. CDR3 size: 14 residues. Germline trimming cut 2 bases from V and 3 bases from J; bases unmatched to any gene: 6. Looked up from germline, CDR1 is DFQATT and CDR2 is SNEGSKA (reference sequence). Addition of a universal primer site occurred through template switching, and cDNA carried unique molecular identifiers. TCRdb independently ran MiXCR on the 5' RACE reads; one entry per CDR3 protein. Among hundreds of thousands of distinct CDR3 sequences listed, 8.6% were seen once. This sample was shared with a second study, whose subject was yellow fever vaccine responses in identical twins.

Sequencing used PBMCs. The chain links TRBV20-1 to TRBJ2-7, with 8 bases aligning to TRBD2. The TCR was taken from a woman aged 18-29 years in good health. The CDR3 loop reads CSARWREADYEQYF. Here the CDR3 DNA reads TGCAGTGCTAGATGGCGGGAGGCTGACTACGAGCAGTACTTC.